The 17 T cell receptor beta chains below come from one sample, sequenced in a study of T cells after yellow fever vaccination. MiXCR, run by TCRdb on the 5' RACE reads, gives a single entry per CDR3 protein. The repertoire has hundreds of thousands of distinct CDR3 sequences, approximately 12% of them found once; the top ten carry 3.2%. The material sequenced was CD4+ T cells sorted from PBMCs, taken 15 days after the yellow fever booster vaccination. The receptors come from a man between 18 and 29 years old who received the YFV17D yellow fever vaccine.

This clonotype was seen a few times. V is TRBV18 and J is TRBJ2-1; D not resolved. The germline V and J ends were trimmed by 3 bases and 0 bases, with 9 bases remaining between them. In germline, CDR1 is KGHSH, CDR2 LQKENI. This CDR3 is built from 15 residues. The CDR3 here is CASSPGLISYNEQFF. The CDR3 nucleotides read TGTGCCAGCTCACCGGGCCTCATCTCCTACAATGAGCAGTTCTTC.

This clonotype was detected ten times or more. The chain employs TRBV3-1 and TRBJ2-3; 9 bases fit TRBD1. Germline lookup yields CDR1 LGHDT and CDR2 YNNKEL (reference sequence). V dropped 1 base and J dropped 3; count of bases not matched to a gene: 2. CDR3 length: 15 amino acids. The CDR3 here is CASSQVGQGTDTQYF. DNA of the CDR3: TGTGCCAGCAGCCAAGTAGGACAGGGGACAGATACGCAGTATTTT.

This clonotype was counted a few times. The chain joins TRBV20-1 to TRBJ2-7; weak D call: TRBD1 (6 bases). The CDR3 sequence is 13 residues long. Germline-derived CDR1 and CDR2 are DFQATT and SNEGSKA (reference sequence). The V and J ends lost 1 base and 6 bases respectively, with 13 bases between them. CDR3 region: CSARGPDSGEQYF. In nucleotides, the CDR3 is TGCAGTGCTAGAGGGCCGGACAGCGGCGAGCAGTACTTC.

The V gene is TRBV6-2 or TRBV6-3, the J gene TRBJ2-2, with 11 bases that match TRBD2. The germline V gene encodes CDR1 MNHEY and CDR2 SVGEGT. CDR3 length equals 16 residues. Losses at the gene ends were 5 bases for V and 4 bases for J; bases not matched to a gene: 6. CDR3 in DNA: TGTGCCAGCAGTCTTCTAGCGGGGGGTGGCACCGGGGAGCTGTTTTTT. This translates into CASSLLAGGGTGELFF.

Only a few counts were recorded for this clonotype. The V gene is TRBV13, the J gene TRBJ2-3, with 8 bases lining up with TRBD2. The CDR3 has 16 residues. Per the germline V gene, CDR1 is PRHDT and CDR2 is FYEKMQ (reference sequence). The J segment lost 3 bases and the V segment lost 1 base, leaving 6 bases of the junction unmatched. The CDR3: CASSLAAGGRTDTQYF. CDR3 nucleotide sequence: TGTGCCAGCAGCTTAGCCGCGGGGGGACGGACAGATACGCAGTATTTT. Full variable domain (missing parts from reference TRBV13 and TRBJ2-3): AAGVIQSPRHLIKEKRETATLKCYPIPRHDTVYWYQQGPGQDPQFLISFYEKMQSDKGSIPDRFSAQQFSDYHSELNMSSLELGDSALYFCASSLAAGGRTDTQYFGPGTRLTVL.

This clonotype was detected only a few times. V usage is TRBV14 and J usage is TRBJ2-3; possible D gene TRBD2, 5 bases. The CDR3 is 13 amino acids. CDR1 and CDR2 (germline): SGHDN, FVKESK. V lost 1 base, J lost 8 bases, and 10 bases lay in between. Written as DNA, the CDR3 is TGTGCCAGCAGCCAAGTGGCCGCGGGTACGCAGTATTTT. Encoded protein: CASSQVAAGTQYF. The variable domain in full, with the rest retrieved from reference TRBV14 and TRBJ2-3, is EAGVTQFPSHSVIEKGQTVTLRCDPISGHDNLYWYRRVMGKEIKFLLHFVKESKQDESGMPNNRFLAERTGGTYSTLKVQPAELEDSGVYFCASSQVAAGTQYFGPGTRLTVL.

The rearrangement uses TRBV12-3 or TRBV12-4 and TRBJ1-5; possibly TRBD1 for D (6 bases). V was clipped by 5 bases and J by 4 bases, with 9 bases between them. This CDR3 spans 13 amino acids. The CDR3 reads CASSETGNQPQHF. As DNA, the CDR3 is TGTGCCAGCAGTGAGACAGGAAATCAGCCCCAGCATTTT.

This clonotype was observed a few times. The V call is TRBV20-1, the J call TRBJ2-5, with 7 nucleotides matching TRBD2. The CDR3 extends over 13 amino acids. The junction had 7 bases not matched to a gene; V was cut back by 7 bases and J by 2 bases. Germline CDR1 DFQATT, CDR2 SNEGSKA (reference sequence). The CDR3 nucleotides are TGCAGTGTCTCCCCGGGGGGACAAGAGACCCAGTACTTC. This sequence encodes CSVSPGGQETQYF.

This clonotype was seen many times. The chain links TRBV2 to TRBJ2-1, with 14 bases aligning to TRBD2. The germline gives CDR1 SNHLY, CDR2 FYNNEI. The trim removed 6 bases at V and 1 base at J, leaving 5 bases unmatched. The CDR3 contains 17 residues. CDR3 in amino acids: CASRGGTSGGSYNEQFF. CDR3 in DNA: TGTGCCAGCAGGGGTGGGACTAGCGGGGGTTCCTACAATGAGCAGTTCTTC.

Only a few counts were recorded for this clonotype. The chain employs TRBV28 and TRBJ1-2, with a tentative D call TRBD1 (5 bases). Trimming took off 7 bases at V and 5 bases at J, with 8 bases between the two ends. In germline, CDR1 is MDHEN, CDR2 SYDVKM. This CDR3 comprises 11 residues. CDR3 nucleotide sequence: TGTGCCAGCATGGGGGGGTATGGCTACACCTTC. Translation gives CASMGGYGYTF.

The genes are TRBV10-3 and TRBJ2-1, with 16 bases identical to TRBD2. The CDR3 spans 17 residues. Germline V gene data show CDR1 as ENHRY and CDR2 as SYGVKD. After removal of 5 bases from V and 9 bases from J, the junction contained 10 bases not matched to a gene. The CDR3 DNA sequence: TGTGCCATCAGTTTAGGAGGGACTAGCGGGGGGGCTGGTGAGCAGTTCTTC. This gives the protein CAISLGGTSGGAGEQFF.

The chain uses TRBV5-1 and TRBJ2-3; 10 bases are shared with TRBD2. The junction had 12 bases not matched to a gene; V was cut back by 4 bases and J by 7 bases. The CDR3 consists of 16 residues. Germline V gives CDR1 SGHRS, CDR2 YFSETQ. CDR3 protein: CASSTTSGALLYTQYF. DNA of the CDR3: TGCGCCAGCAGCACCACTAGCGGGGCCCTCTTATATACGCAGTATTTT.

V gene TRBV6-5 combines with J gene TRBJ2-7, with 7 bases identical to TRBD1. This CDR3 is 17 amino acids long. The V and J ends lost 2 bases and 6 bases, in that order; junction bases with no gene match: 16. Germline V gene lookup returns CDR1 MNHEY and CDR2 SVGAGI. This chain's CDR3 is CASSYQPGTVGQTEQYF. The CDR3 DNA reads as TGTGCCAGCAGTTACCAACCCGGGACAGTTGGGCAAACCGAGCAGTACTTC.

The genes are TRBV5-1 and TRBJ1-1; D not certain. Trimming cost V 4 bases and J 7 bases, with 14 bases left between them. CDR3 length: 13 residues. In germline, CDR1 is SGHRS, CDR2 YFSETQ. CDR3 in DNA: TGCGCCAGCAGCCCGATGGGTACGGGTGAAGCTTTCTTT. This translates into CASSPMGTGEAFF. Variable domain in full (rest from reference TRBV5-1 and TRBJ1-1): KAGVTQTPRYLIKTRGQQVTLSCSPISGHRSVSWYQQTPGQGLQFLFEYFSETQRNKGNFPGRFSGRQFSNSRSEMNVSTLELGDSALYLCASSPMGTGEAFFGQGTRLTVV.

There are a few counts of this clonotype. The chain is built from TRBV4-2 and TRBJ1-3, with 8 bases matching TRBD1. Germline-derived CDR1 and CDR2 are LGHNA and YNFKEQ. Germline trimming cut 7 bases from V and 8 bases from J; bases unmatched to any gene: 13. The CDR3 spans 15 residues. CDR3 region: CASMPIAGQGHTIYF. CDR3 in DNA: TGTGCCAGCATGCCCATCGCAGGACAGGGACACACCATATATTTT.

V gene TRBV18 combines with J gene TRBJ2-5; 7 bases line up with TRBD1. Germline CDR1 is KGHSH and CDR2 is LQKENI. The V and J ends lost 6 bases and 4 bases, in that order; junction bases with no gene match: 8. The CDR3 consists of 14 residues. The CDR3 loop reads CASSFRQGGETQYF. The DNA for the CDR3 is TGTGCCAGCTCGTTCAGACAGGGTGGAGAGACCCAGTACTTC.

The V call is TRBV5-6, the J call TRBJ1-2, with a weak D call TRBD1 (5 bases). V was trimmed by 5 bases and J by 4 bases, leaving 9 bases between them. Per the germline V gene, CDR1 is SGHDT and CDR2 is YYEEEE. The CDR3 sequence is 12 residues long. CDR3 in DNA: TGTGCCAGCAGTACCGGGACCTATGGCTACACCTTC. Translation: CASSTGTYGYTF.